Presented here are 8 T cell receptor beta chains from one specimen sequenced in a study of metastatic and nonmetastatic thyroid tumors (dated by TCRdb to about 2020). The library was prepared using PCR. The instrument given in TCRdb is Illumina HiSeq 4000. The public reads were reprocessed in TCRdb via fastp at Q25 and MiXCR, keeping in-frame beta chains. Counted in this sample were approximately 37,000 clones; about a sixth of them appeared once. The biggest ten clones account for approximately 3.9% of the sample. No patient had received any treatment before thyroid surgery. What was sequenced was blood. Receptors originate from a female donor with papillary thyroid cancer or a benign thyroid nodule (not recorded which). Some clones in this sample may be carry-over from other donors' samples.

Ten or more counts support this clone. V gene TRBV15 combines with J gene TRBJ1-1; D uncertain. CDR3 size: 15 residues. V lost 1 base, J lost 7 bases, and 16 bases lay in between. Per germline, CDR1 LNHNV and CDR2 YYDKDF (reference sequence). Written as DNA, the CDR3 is TGTGCCACCAGCAGAGGTAGGACTCGAGACGGTGAAGCTTTCTTT. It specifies CATSRGRTRDGEAFF.

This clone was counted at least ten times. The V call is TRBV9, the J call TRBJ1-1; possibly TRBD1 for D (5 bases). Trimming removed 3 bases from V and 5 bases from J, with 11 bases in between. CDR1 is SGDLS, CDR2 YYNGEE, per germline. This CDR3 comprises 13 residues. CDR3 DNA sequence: TGTGCCAGCAGCGGGGGCTGGGGAACTGAAGCTTTCTTT. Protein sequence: CASSGGWGTEAFF.

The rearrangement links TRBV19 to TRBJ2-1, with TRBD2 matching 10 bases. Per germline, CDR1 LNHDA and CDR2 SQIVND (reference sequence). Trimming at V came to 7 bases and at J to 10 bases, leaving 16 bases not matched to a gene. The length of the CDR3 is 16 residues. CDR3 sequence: CASTTQAGGPFREQFF. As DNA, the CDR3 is TGTGCCAGTACTACCCAAGCGGGAGGGCCCTTCAGAGAGCAGTTCTTC.

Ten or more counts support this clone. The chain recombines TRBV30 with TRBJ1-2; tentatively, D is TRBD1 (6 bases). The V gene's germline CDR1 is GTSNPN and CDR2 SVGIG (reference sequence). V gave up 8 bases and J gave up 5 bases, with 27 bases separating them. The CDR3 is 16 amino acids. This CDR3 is CATGGEGTPPGYGYTF. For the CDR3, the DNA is TGTGCCACCGGAGGGGAGGGGACACCTCCAGGTTATGGCTACACCTTC.

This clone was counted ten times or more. CDR3 region: CASSLRGFPNEKLFF. As DNA, the CDR3 is TGTGCCAGCAGCCTCCGGGGGTTTCCGAACGAAAAACTGTTTTTT. The chain has TRBV9 and TRBJ1-4, with D tentatively TRBD1 (5 bases). Germline loops: CDR1 SGDLS, CDR2 YYNGEE. This CDR3 has 15 amino acids. V was clipped by 4 bases and J by 8 bases, with 18 bases between them.

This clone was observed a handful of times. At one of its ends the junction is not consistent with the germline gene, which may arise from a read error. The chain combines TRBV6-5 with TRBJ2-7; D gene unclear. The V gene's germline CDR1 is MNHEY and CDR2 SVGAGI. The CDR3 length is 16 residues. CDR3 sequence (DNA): TGTGCCAGCAGTTACTCGAAATCTCCTACCTCCTACGAACAGAACTTC. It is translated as CASSYSKSPTSYEQNF.

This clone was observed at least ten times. The CDR3 sequence: CASIDQGTDTQYF. The CDR3 nucleotides are TGTGCCAGCATTGATCAGGGGACAGATACGCAGTATTTT. The chain has TRBV2 and TRBJ2-3; D is possibly TRBD1 (6 bases). Trimming left V 7 bases short and J 3 bases short, with 11 bases between. This CDR3 comprises 13 residues. Germline V gives CDR1 SNHLY, CDR2 FYNNEI.

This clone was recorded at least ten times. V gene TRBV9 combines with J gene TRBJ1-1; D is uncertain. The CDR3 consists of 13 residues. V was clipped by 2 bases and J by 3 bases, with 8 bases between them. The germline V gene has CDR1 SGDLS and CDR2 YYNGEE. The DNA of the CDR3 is TGTGCCAGCAGCGTGGGCGGGTACACTGAAGCTTTCTTT. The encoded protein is CASSVGGYTEAFF.